This record looks at one T cell receptor (beta chain) sequence and its context. Which antigen it targets is not known. A junction boundary mismatches the germline segment, possibly from a read error. The sample is drawn from a study of blood T cell repertoires in COVID-19 (dated by TCRdb to 2020 to 2021). Regarding the study in general: The collaborator samples originated in the United States, Italy and Spain and spanned the acute and convalescent phases of COVID-19. The material from the prospective study consisted of cDNA or gDNA derived from T cells, B-cell-depleted T cells, or PBMCs. Subjects who had been exposed to COVID-19, were actively infected with it, or had recovered from it provided the deeply sampled blood TCRbeta repertoires that made up the dataset. The repertoires were released in a freely available public database meant as a resource for research on the immune response to SARS-CoV-2. Samples came from the ongoing ImmuneRACE study (first 160 participants) plus 1,254 subjects from 6 global collaborators. Nearly every sample came with metadata listing a de-identified subject ID, COVID-19 status, age in years and sex. Where available, HLA class I and class II types were obtained from metadata supplied by the sample provider rather than from assay-based typing. Findings and caveats that apply to the study as a whole: The quantity of clinical and demographic metadata differed by source and by participant and was supplied without curation.

The germline V gene (reference sequence) specifies MNHNY as CDR1 and SVGAGI as CDR2. Inclusive of the bounding cysteine and phenylalanine, the CDR3 is 12 residues long. The only DNA kept is the CDR3, 36 bases in frame from the first base. Each collaborating institution followed its own protocols to collect whole blood in K2EDTA tubes. For TCRbeta analysis, collaborator samples were shipped as frozen whole blood, as isolated PBMCs, or as DNA extracted from either sample type. TCRbeta CDR3 regions were amplified from genomic DNA using the immunoSEQ Assay, a bias-controlled multiplex PCR. The study's processing was this. Within the assay, amplification of reference gene primers was used to estimate how many nucleated cells each sample contained. Sequence reads were collapsed and filtered to measure the absolute abundance of every unique TCRbeta CDR3 rearrangement. For each sample, productive Simpson clonality was calculated as the square root of Simpson's diversity index across productive rearrangements. The table was pulled from immuneACCESS by TCRdb, which kept in-frame rearrangements only. Such tables lose some clones; where checked, under half of the loss comes from unresolved V genes, and the rest has no known cause. Clonal size and the V and J genes are those of that table, whereas D and trimming came from the DNA. The sample table records 200,000 or so clones; about 88% of these occur just once. The ten largest clones represent more than 2.5% of the sample.

This sequence was found in a man in his 60s with acute or convalescent COVID-19. Sequences were obtained from peripheral blood. Recombination connected TRBV6-6 to TRBJ1-1; the D gene lacks a confident call. The DNA reads as follows: TGTGCCAGCAGTTACTCGACGGGTGGGAGTTACTTT. It specifies CASSYSTGGSYF.